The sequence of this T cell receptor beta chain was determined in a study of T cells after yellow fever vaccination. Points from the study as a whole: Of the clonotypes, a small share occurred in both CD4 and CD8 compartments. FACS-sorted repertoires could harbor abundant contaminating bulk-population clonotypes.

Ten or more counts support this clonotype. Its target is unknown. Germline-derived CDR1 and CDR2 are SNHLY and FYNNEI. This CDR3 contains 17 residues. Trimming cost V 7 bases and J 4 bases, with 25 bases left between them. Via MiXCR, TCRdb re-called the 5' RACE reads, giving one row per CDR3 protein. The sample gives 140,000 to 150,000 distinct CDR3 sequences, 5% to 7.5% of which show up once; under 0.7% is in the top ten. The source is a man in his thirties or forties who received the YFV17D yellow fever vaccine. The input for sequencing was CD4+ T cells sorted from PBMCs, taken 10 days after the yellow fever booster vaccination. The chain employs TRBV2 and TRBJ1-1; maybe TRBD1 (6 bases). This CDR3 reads CASTIKGGTGRSTEAFF. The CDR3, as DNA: TGTGCCAGCACTATAAAAGGGGGTACAGGGCGAAGCACTGAAGCTTTCTTT.